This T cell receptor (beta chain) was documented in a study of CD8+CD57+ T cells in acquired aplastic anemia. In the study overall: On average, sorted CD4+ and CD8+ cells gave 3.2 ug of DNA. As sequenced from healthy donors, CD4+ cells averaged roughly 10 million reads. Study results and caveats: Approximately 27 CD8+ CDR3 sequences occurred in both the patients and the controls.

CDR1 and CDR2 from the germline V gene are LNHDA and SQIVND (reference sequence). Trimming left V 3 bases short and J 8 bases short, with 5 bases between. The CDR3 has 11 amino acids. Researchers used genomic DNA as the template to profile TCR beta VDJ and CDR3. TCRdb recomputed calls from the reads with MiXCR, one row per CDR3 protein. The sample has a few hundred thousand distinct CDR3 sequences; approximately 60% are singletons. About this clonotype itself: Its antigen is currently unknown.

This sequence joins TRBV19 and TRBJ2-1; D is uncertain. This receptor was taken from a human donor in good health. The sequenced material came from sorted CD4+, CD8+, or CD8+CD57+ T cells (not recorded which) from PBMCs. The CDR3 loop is CASSMGYEQFF. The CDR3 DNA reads TGTGCCAGTAGTATGGGCTATGAGCAGTTCTTC.